These T cell receptor beta chains were read from a single sample in a study of blood T cells in healthy people across ages. TCRdb ran MiXCR on the 5' RACE reads and lists one entry per CDR3 protein. The data contain 1.6 million or so distinct CDR3 sequences, about 35% of them singletons. The sequenced material came from blood. These receptors came from a woman in her 30s in good health. Each CDR3 is given with its conserved first and last residue. Each record gives: clone size, V gene, J gene, CDR3 protein. Some rows have no size entry. The others give once, few or many, or a class for an expanded clone.

clone_size: .; v_call: TRBV20-1; j_call: TRBJ1-3; cdr3_aa: CSARDRETSLNGNTIYF
clone_size: few; v_call: TRBV11-2; j_call: TRBJ2-3; cdr3_aa: CASSLELPSTDTQYF
clone_size: .; v_call: TRBV6-1; j_call: TRBJ2-7; cdr3_aa: CASSEGGRKHYEQYF
clone_size: few; v_call: TRBV27; j_call: TRBJ2-1; cdr3_aa: CASSLSGQGAEQFF
clone_size: .; v_call: TRBV21-1; j_call: TRBJ1-5; cdr3_aa: CASSKRKGGKPQHF
clone_size: .; v_call: TRBV7-2; j_call: .; cdr3_aa: CASSLARGSYNEQYF
clone_size: few; v_call: TRBV12-3/TRBV12-4; j_call: TRBJ2-3; cdr3_aa: CASSAQDRGSADTQYF
clone_size: few; v_call: TRBV3-1; j_call: TRBJ2-1; cdr3_aa: CASSQVGARHPEQFF
clone_size: .; v_call: TRBV3-1; j_call: TRBJ2-7; cdr3_aa: CASSQGGPGQSIYEQYF
clone_size: .; v_call: TRBV15; j_call: TRBJ2-3; cdr3_aa: CATSRVGAADTQYF
clone_size: few; v_call: TRBV20-1; j_call: TRBJ2-1; cdr3_aa: CSARRTYDNEQFF
clone_size: few; v_call: TRBV27; j_call: TRBJ1-2; cdr3_aa: CASSLEDTGRGGYTF
clone_size: few; v_call: TRBV3-1; j_call: TRBJ2-5; cdr3_aa: CASSRGNRVQETQYF
clone_size: .; v_call: TRBV7-2; j_call: TRBJ2-5; cdr3_aa: CASSNWTSGTGTQYF
clone_size: many; v_call: TRBV4-1; j_call: TRBJ2-7; cdr3_aa: CASSQDPGLAGLEQYF
clone_size: few; v_call: TRBV4-1; j_call: TRBJ2-6; cdr3_aa: CASSQAGNSGANVLTF
clone_size: .; v_call: TRBV27; j_call: TRBJ1-2; cdr3_aa: CASSLLVSVDRGLYGYTF
clone_size: .; v_call: TRBV27; j_call: TRBJ2-7; cdr3_aa: CASSLRGLYEQYF
clone_size: few; v_call: TRBV20-1; j_call: TRBJ1-1; cdr3_aa: CSADGKGTYTEAFF
clone_size: .; v_call: TRBV28; j_call: TRBJ1-4; cdr3_aa: CASSSYYAVGRCGGLFF
clone_size: .; v_call: TRBV20-1; j_call: TRBJ1-5; cdr3_aa: CSVPVQSNQPQHF
clone_size: .; v_call: TRBV6-5; j_call: TRBJ1-1; cdr3_aa: CASVYREGDTEAFF
clone_size: .; v_call: TRBV6-1; j_call: TRBJ1-2; cdr3_aa: CASSESPGANYGYTF
clone_size: many; v_call: TRBV4-1; j_call: TRBJ2-3; cdr3_aa: CASQFRATSTDTQYF
clone_size: many; v_call: TRBV12-3/TRBV12-4; j_call: TRBJ1-2; cdr3_aa: CASSGQGGGYTF
clone_size: once; v_call: TRBV4-1; j_call: TRBJ2-1; cdr3_aa: CASSQEERLAGVNEQFF